This T cell receptor (beta chain) appears in the sequencing data of a study of control samples from healthy donors and cancer patients. Sequenced by immunoSEQ multiplex PCR; TCRdb stores in-frame clones only, minus some. The data contain more than 25,000 clones, 94% of them singletons. The sequencing input was blood. The TCR comes from a man between 60 and 70 years old in good health.

This CDR3 is CASNQGAHNSPLHF. The CDR3 bases are TGTGCCAGCAACCAGGGGGCGCATAATTCACCCCTCCACTTT. V is TRBV2 and J is TRBJ1-6, with 8 bases fitting TRBD1. CDR1 and CDR2 from the germline V gene are SNHLY and FYNNEI. The J segment lost 5 bases and the V segment lost 7 bases, leaving 4 bases of the junction unmatched. This CDR3 has 14 residues.